This T cell receptor beta chain was retrieved from a study of cytomegalovirus exposure and HLA in healthy donors. Study results and caveats: TCR beta sequences reportedly predicted most subjects' HLA-A and HLA-B alleles accurately. Cytomegalovirus status was reportedly diagnosed by the classifier with high specificity and sensitivity.

Healthy individuals who donated bone marrow served as the donors. The CDR3 has 17 amino acids. Trimming removed 8 bases from V and 2 bases from J, with 24 bases in between. From germline, CDR1 is MGHRA and CDR2 YSYEKL. To note about this clone: Its antigen is still unknown.

PCR amplification relied on 60 Vbeta primers (plus 13 Jbeta primers). The assay was immunoSEQ multiplex PCR, and TCRdb's table has in-frame clones only and misses some. The data hold 210,000 or so clones, with around 88% observed a single time. The sequence was obtained from a woman aged 18-35 years in good health and CMV-seronegative. The rearrangement joins TRBV4-1 to TRBJ1-2; D may be TRBD1 (5 bases). Material: PBMCs. The CDR3 coding sequence is TGCGCCAGCCGACGGGGGTGGGGAGGGGAGGGAAACTATGGCTACACCTTC. It yields the protein CASRRGWGGEGNYGYTF.